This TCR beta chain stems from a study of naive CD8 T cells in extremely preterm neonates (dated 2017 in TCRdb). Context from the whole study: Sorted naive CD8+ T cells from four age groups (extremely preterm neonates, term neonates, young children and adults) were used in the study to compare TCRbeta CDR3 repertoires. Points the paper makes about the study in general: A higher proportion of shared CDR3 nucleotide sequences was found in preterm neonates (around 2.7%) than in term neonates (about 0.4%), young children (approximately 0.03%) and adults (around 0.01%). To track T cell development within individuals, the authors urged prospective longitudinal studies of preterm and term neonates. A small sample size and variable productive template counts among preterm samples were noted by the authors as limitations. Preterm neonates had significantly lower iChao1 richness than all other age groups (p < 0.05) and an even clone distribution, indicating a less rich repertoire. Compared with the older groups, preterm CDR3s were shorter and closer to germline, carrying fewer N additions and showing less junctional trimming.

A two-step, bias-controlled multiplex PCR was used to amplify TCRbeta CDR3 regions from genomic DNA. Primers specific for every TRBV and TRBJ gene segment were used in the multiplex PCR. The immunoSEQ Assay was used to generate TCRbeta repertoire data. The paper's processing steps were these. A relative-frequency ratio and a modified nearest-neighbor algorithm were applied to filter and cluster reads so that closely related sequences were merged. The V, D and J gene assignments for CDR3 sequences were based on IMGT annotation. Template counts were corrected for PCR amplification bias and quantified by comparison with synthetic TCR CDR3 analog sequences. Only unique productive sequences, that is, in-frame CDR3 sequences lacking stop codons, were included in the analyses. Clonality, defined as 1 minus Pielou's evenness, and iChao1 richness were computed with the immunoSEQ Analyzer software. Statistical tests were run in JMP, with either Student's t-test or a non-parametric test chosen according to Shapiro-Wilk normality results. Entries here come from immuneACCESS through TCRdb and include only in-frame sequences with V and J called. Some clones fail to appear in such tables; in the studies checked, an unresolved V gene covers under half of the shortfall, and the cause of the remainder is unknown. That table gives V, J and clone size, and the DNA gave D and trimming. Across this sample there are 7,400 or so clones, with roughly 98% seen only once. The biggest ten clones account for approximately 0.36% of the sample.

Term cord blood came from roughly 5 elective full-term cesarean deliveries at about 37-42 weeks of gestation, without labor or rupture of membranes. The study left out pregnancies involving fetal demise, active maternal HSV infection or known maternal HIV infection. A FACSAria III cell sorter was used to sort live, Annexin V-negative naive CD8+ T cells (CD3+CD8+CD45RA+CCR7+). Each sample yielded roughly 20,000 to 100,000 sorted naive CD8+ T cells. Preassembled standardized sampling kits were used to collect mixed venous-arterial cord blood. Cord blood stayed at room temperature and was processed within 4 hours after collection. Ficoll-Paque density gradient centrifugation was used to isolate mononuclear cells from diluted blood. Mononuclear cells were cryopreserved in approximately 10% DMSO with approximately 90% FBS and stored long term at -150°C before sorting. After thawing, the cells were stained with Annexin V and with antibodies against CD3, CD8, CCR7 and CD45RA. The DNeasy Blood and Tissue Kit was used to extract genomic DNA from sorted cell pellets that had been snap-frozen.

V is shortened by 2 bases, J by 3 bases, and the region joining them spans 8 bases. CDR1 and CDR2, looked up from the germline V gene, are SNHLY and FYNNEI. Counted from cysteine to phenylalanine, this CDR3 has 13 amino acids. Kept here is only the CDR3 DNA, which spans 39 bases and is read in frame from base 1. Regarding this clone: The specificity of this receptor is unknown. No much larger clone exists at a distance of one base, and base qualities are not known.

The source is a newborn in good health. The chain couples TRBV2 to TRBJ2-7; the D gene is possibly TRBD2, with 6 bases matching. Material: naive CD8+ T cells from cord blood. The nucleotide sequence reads TGTGCCAGCAGTGAATTGGGGGGCTACGAGCAGTACTTC. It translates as CASSELGGYEQYF. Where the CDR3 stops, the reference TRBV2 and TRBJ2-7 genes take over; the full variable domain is EPEVTQTPSHQVTQMGQEVILRCVPISNHLYFYWYRQILGQKVEFLVSFYNNEISEKSEIFDDQFSVERPDGSNFTLKIRSTKLEDSAMYFCASSELGGYEQYFGPGTRLTVT.